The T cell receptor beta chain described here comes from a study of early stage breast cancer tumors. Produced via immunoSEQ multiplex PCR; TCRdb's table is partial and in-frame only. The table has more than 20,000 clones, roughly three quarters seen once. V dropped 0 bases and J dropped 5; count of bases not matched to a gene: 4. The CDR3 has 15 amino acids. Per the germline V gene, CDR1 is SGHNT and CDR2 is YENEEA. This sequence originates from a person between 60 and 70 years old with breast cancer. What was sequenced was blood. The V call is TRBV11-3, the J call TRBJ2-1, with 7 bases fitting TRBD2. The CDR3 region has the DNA TGTGCCAGCAGCTTAGACCCAGCGGGAAACAATGAGCAGTTCTTC. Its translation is CASSLDPAGNNEQFF.